Presented here are 24 T cell receptor beta chains from one specimen sequenced in a study of blood T cell repertoires in COVID-19 (dated by TCRdb to the early 2020s). The library was generated by the immunoSEQ multiplex PCR assay. The source is immuneACCESS, and TCRdb retained only in-frame sequences with V and J called. Part of the clones is not carried over; for the studies checked, unresolved V genes explain less than half of this, and the remainder is unexplained. The sample yields about 130,000 clones; about 80% were counted once. Less than 15% of the sample is taken by the ten largest. Sequenced: peripheral blood. These receptors all come from a woman aged 60-75 years with acute or convalescent COVID-19.

V is TRBV6-6 and J is TRBJ2-1; 8 nucleotides match TRBD2. Germline V gene sequence: CDR1 MNHNY, CDR2 SVGAGI (reference sequence). J was trimmed by 4 bases and V by 7 bases; bases with no gene match: 6. CDR3 length: 14 amino acids. The CDR3 region has the DNA TGTGCCAGCACAAAGGCTAGCGGGTACAATGAGCAGTTCTTC. Amino acids: CASTKASGYNEQFF.

The gene calls are TRBV19 and TRBJ2-7; D is perhaps TRBD2 (5 bases). Per germline, CDR1 LNHDA and CDR2 SQIVND (reference sequence). The CDR3 runs 16 residues. Trimming took off 3 bases at V and 3 bases at J, with 18 bases between the two ends. The DNA for the CDR3 is TGTGCCAGTAGTATGGAGGTGGAGGTTTCGGTCTACGAGCAGTACGTC. It specifies CASSMEVEVSVYEQYV.

The chain links TRBV11-1 to TRBJ1-2, with unresolved D. Per the germline V gene, CDR1 is SGHAT and CDR2 is FQDESV (reference sequence). V was pared by 3 bases and J by 8 bases, with 13 bases between. The CDR3 is 13 residues long. The CDR3 bases are TGTGCCAGCAGCTTCCGAGGGCAGCAGGGCTACACCTTC. Its protein product is CASSFRGQQGYTF.

This chain joins TRBV5-1 and TRBJ1-3; weak D call: TRBD1 (5 bases). In germline, CDR1 is SGHRS, CDR2 YFSETQ. The CDR3 is 16 residues long. V gave up 5 bases and J gave up 2 bases, with 17 bases separating them. The CDR3 reads CASSLGGRGAGNTIYF. The CDR3 DNA reads as TGCGCCAGCAGTCTCGGGGGTAGGGGTGCTGGAAACACCATATATTTT.

In this sample, this clone turned up once. Distinct nucleotide sequences in the sample also encode this CDR3. V gene TRBV5-1 combines with J gene TRBJ2-3; unclear D gene. There are 13 residues in the CDR3. Trimming shortened V by 2 bases and J by 0 bases, and 4 bases separated the two germline ends. CDR1 is SGHRS and CDR2 is YFSETQ in the germline V gene. DNA for the CDR3: TGCGCCAGCAGCTTAAGCAGCACAGATACGCAGTATTTT. It codes for CASSLSSTDTQYF.

The V and J genes are TRBV2 and TRBJ2-7; D is perhaps TRBD2 (6 bases). Between the trimmed V and J ends, which lost 8 bases and 2 bases, there was a span of 13 bases. This CDR3 has 13 amino acids. The V gene's germline CDR1 is SNHLY and CDR2 FYNNEI. For the CDR3, the DNA is TGTGCCAGCGCGGGGAGCGCTACCTACGAGCAGTACTTC. Protein: CASAGSATYEQYF.

The chain joins TRBV19 to TRBJ1-3; D remains unclear. Germline CDR1 reads LNHDA; CDR2 reads SQIVND (reference sequence). The CDR3 is 15 amino acids. V lost 4 bases and J lost 2, with 12 bases in between. The CDR3 loop is CASSTGSNAGNTIYF. The CDR3 DNA reads as TGTGCCAGTAGTACGGGGAGTAATGCTGGAAACACCATATATTTT.

V is TRBV7-9 and J is TRBJ1-2; D is uncertain. This CDR3 contains 13 residues. The germline gives CDR1 SEHNR, CDR2 FQNEAQ (reference sequence). The germline V and J ends were trimmed by 5 bases and 8 bases, with 15 bases remaining between them. The CDR3 loop reads CASSPPQYAGYTF. CDR3 in DNA: TGTGCCAGCAGCCCTCCCCAATATGCGGGCTACACCTTC. Together with reference TRBV7-9 and TRBJ1-2, the CDR3 gives the full variable domain: DTGVSQNPRHKITKRGQNVTFRCDPISEHNRLYWYRQTLGQGPEFLTYFQNEAQLEKSRLLSDRFSAERPKGSFSTLEIQRTEQGDSAMYLCASSPPQYAGYTFGSGTRLTVV.

The J gene is TRBJ1-1, the V gene TRBV2; D remains ambiguous. The CDR3 runs to 13 residues. V dropped 4 bases and J dropped 6 bases, with 12 bases sitting between them. Germline V gives CDR1 SNHLY, CDR2 FYNNEI. CDR3 protein: CASSVRWIAEAFF. CDR3 coding DNA: TGTGCCAGCAGTGTCAGGTGGATCGCTGAAGCTTTCTTT.

In this sample, this clone turned up a few times. This chain joins TRBV25-1 and TRBJ1-6; 8 nucleotides agree with TRBD1. CDR3 length equals 15 residues. V was pared by 7 bases and J by 10 bases, with 12 bases of the junction left unmatched. The germline CDR1 and CDR2 sequences are MGHDK and SYGVNS. CDR3: CASTETRTGRSPLHF. DNA of the CDR3: TGTGCCAGCACCGAGACCCGGACAGGGCGGTCACCCCTCCACTTT. The variable domain in full, with the rest retrieved from reference TRBV25-1 and TRBJ1-6, is EADIYQTPRYLVIGTGKKITLECSQTMGHDKMYWYQQDPGMELHLIHYSYGVNSTEKGDLSSESTVSRIRTEHFPLTLESARPSHTSQYLCASTETRTGRSPLHFGNGTRLTVT.

The rearrangement links TRBV4-1 to TRBJ1-4; no firm D call. The CDR3 has 14 residues. Germline assignment: CDR1 MGHRA and CDR2 YSYEKL. V was shortened by 4 bases and J by 7 bases, with 13 bases between the two germline ends. The CDR3 region has the DNA TGCGCCAGCAGCCGCCAAAAGGAGGTTGAAAAACTGTTTTTT. Translating it yields CASSRQKEVEKLFF.

This chain uses TRBV7-2 with TRBJ1-5; D is unresolved. Trimming pared 7 bases from V and 2 bases from J, leaving 6 bases between. This CDR3 is 12 amino acids long. The germline gives CDR1 SGHTA, CDR2 FQGNSA. The CDR3 spells CASTEGNQPQHF. The CDR3 DNA is TGTGCCAGCACGGAGGGCAATCAGCCCCAGCATTTT.

This clone has just a few counts. The rearrangement joins TRBV19 to TRBJ2-7; D is perhaps TRBD2 (5 bases). CDR1 LNHDA and CDR2 SQIVND come from the germline V gene (reference sequence). V was pared by 6 bases and J by 2 bases, with 17 bases between. This CDR3 has 15 residues. The CDR3 reads CASRPREGETYEQYF. The CDR3 DNA reads as TGTGCCAGTAGGCCCCGGGAAGGAGAAACCTACGAGCAGTACTTC.

The rearrangement links TRBV5-5 to TRBJ2-6, with D possibly matching TRBD1 (6 bases). Germline values: CDR1 SGHKS, CDR2 YYEKEE (reference sequence). Trimming stripped 3 bases from V and 0 bases from J, with 10 bases between. The CDR3 has 16 residues. CDR3 loop: CASSSDSYSGANVLTF. CDR3 in DNA: TGTGCCAGCAGCTCGGACAGTTACTCTGGGGCCAACGTCCTGACTTTC.

This clone came up a few times. This rearrangement joins TRBV18 to TRBJ1-1; D is possibly TRBD1 (5 bases). The V and J ends lost 3 bases and 0 bases respectively, with 11 bases between them. CDR1 KGHSH and CDR2 LQKENI come from the germline V gene. The CDR3 spans 15 residues. The CDR3 bases are TGTGCCAGCTCACCCTCGGACAACTTGAACACTGAAGCTTTCTTT. This codes for CASSPSDNLNTEAFF.

V and J are TRBV5-5 and TRBJ1-4, with a possible D match to TRBD1 (6 bases). V was cut by 4 bases and J by 4 bases, with 17 bases left in between. The CDR3 totals 16 residues. Germline V gene sequence: CDR1 SGHKS, CDR2 YYEKEE (reference sequence). CDR3 sequence (DNA): TGTGCCAGCAGCCCGTCCCAGGGGCGTGATAATGAAAAACTGTTTTTT. It codes for CASSPSQGRDNEKLFF. The variable domain in full, completed from reference TRBV5-5 and TRBJ1-4, reads DAGVTQSPTHLIKTRGQQVTLRCSPISGHKSVSWYQQVLGQGPQFIFQYYEKEERGRGNFPDRFSARQFPNYSSELNVNALLLGDSALYLCASSPSQGRDNEKLFFGSGTQLSVL.

This chain connects TRBV27 to TRBJ2-5; 8 bases match TRBD2. The CDR3 is 15 amino acids. Unmatched junction bases numbered 9, after V lost 5 bases and J lost 4 bases. CDR1 is MNHEY, CDR2 SMNVEV, per germline (reference sequence). CDR3 DNA sequence: TGTGCCAGCAGTAACCTTCTAGCGGGTCGAGAGACCCAGTACTTC. Protein: CASSNLLAGRETQYF.

CDR3 sequence (DNA): TGTGCCAGCAGTCCGGGAGACGGGGAGACCCAGTACTTC. Its translation: CASSPGDGETQYF. V gene TRBV28 combines with J gene TRBJ2-5, with a weak D call TRBD2 (6 bases). Germline V lookup: CDR1 MDHEN, CDR2 SYDVKM. This CDR3 contains 13 residues. V lost 5 bases and J lost 5, with 12 bases in between.

V gene TRBV2 combines with J gene TRBJ1-6; the D is unclear. V lost 6 bases to trimming and J lost 10 bases, with 19 bases between them. The CDR3 is 15 amino acids. Germline-derived CDR1 and CDR2 are SNHLY and FYNNEI. The CDR3 loop reads CASRQQPSEGSPLHF. Written as DNA, the CDR3 is TGTGCCAGCAGACAACAGCCCAGCGAGGGCTCACCCCTCCACTTT.

The genes are TRBV3-1 (or the pseudogene TRBV3-2) and TRBJ1-2, with TRBD1 matching 7 bases. The CDR3 length is 16 residues. J gave up 8 bases and V 0 bases, and 12 bases lay outside the gene matches. Germline V lookup: CDR1 LGHDT, CDR2 YNNKEL (reference sequence). Here the CDR3 DNA reads TGTGCCAGCAGCCAAGAAGGAGACAGGGAAGGTAGGGGCTACACCTTC. As protein: CASSQEGDREGRGYTF.

The rearrangement joins TRBV10-1 to TRBJ2-2, with TRBD2 as a possible D gene (5 bases). The V end lost 0 bases, the J end lost 7 bases, and 12 bases lay between the germline ends. Germline assignment: CDR1 WNHNN and CDR2 SYGVQD (reference sequence). CDR3 length: 15 amino acids. Here the CDR3 reads CASSESSGYDGELFF. The CDR3 region has the DNA TGCGCCAGCAGTGAGTCGAGCGGATATGACGGGGAGCTGTTTTTT.

The chain employs TRBV5-1 and TRBJ2-2, with 10 bases identical to TRBD1. The CDR3 is made up of 19 amino acids. Germline V gene data show CDR1 as SGHRS and CDR2 as YFSETQ. J was trimmed by 4 bases and V by 4 bases; bases with no gene match: 16. The CDR3 nucleotides are TGCGCCAGCAGCGATTATAAATGGACAGGGGGATCGGGCACCGGGGAGCTGTTTTTT. Translated, it gives CASSDYKWTGGSGTGELFF.

V usage is TRBV6-2 or TRBV6-3 and J usage is TRBJ1-2; TRBD1 aligns across 9 bases. The germline V gene has CDR1 MNHEY and CDR2 SVGEGT. The CDR3 is made up of 13 amino acids. V lost 5 bases, J lost 2 bases, and 0 bases stayed unmatched. This chain's CDR3 is CASSGQGNYGYTF. The CDR3 DNA is TGTGCCAGCAGTGGACAGGGGAACTATGGCTACACCTTC.

V usage is TRBV25-1 and J usage is TRBJ1-5; 7 bases fit TRBD1. The CDR3 runs to 15 residues. The trim removed 2 bases at V and 1 base at J, leaving 2 bases unmatched. The germline V gene encodes CDR1 MGHDK and CDR2 SYGVNS. The CDR3 DNA reads as TGTGCCAGCAGTGAAGGGACAGCCAGCAATCAGCCCCAGCATTTT. Its protein is CASSEGTASNQPQHF.